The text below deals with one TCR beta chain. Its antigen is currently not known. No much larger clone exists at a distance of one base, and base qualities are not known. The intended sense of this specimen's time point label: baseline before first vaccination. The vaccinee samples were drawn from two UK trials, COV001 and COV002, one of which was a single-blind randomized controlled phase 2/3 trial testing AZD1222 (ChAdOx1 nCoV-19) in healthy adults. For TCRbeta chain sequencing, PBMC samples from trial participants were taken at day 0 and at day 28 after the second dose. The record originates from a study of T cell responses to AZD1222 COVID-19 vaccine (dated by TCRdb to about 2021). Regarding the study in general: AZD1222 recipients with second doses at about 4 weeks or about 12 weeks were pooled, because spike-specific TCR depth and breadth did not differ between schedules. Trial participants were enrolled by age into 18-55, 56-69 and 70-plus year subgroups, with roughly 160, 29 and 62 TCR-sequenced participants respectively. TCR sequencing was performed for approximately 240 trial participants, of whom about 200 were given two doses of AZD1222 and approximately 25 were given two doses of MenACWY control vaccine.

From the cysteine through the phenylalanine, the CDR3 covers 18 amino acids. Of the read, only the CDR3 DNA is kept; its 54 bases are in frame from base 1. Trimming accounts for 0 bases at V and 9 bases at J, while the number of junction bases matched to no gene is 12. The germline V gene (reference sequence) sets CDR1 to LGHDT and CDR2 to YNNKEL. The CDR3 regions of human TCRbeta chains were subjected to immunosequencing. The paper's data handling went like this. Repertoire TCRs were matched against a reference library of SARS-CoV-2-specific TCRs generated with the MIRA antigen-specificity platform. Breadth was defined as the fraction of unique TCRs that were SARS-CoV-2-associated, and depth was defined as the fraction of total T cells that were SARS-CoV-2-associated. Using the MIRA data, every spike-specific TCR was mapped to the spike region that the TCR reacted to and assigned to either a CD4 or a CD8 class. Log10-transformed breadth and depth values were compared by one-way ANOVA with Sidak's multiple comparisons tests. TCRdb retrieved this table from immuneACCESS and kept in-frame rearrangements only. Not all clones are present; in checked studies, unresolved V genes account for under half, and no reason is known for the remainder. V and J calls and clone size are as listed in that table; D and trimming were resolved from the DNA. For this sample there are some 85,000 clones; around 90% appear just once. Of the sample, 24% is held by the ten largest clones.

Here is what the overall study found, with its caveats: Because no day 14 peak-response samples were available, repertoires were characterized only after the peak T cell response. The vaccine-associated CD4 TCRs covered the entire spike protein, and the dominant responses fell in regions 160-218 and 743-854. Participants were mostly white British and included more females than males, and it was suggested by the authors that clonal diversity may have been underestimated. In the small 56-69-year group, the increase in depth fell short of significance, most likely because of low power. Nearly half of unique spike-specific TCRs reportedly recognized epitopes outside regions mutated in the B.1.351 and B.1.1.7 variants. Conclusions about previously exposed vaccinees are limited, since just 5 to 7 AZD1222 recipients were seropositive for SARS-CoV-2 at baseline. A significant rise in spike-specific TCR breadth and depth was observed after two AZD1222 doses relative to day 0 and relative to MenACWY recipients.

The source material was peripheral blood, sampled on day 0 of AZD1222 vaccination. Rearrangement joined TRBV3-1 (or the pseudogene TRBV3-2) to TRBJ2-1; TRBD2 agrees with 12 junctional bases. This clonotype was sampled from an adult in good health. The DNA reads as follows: TGTGCCAGCAGCCAAGATTGGCTAGCGGGAGGGCCGGGCGCTGAGCAGTTCTTC. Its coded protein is CASSQDWLAGGPGAEQFF.